The sequence of this T cell receptor (beta chain) was determined in a study of blood T cell repertoires in COVID-19. Trimming left V 5 bases short and J 1 base short, with 12 bases between. The CDR3 sequence is 15 residues long. Germline V gives CDR1 MDHEN, CDR2 SYDVKM. The assay was immunoSEQ multiplex PCR, and TCRdb's table has in-frame clones only and misses some. The table shows 79,000 or so clones, with 70% to 90% occurring only once. The TCR was taken from a human donor in a cohort sampled during active COVID-19. The chain recombines TRBV28 with TRBJ2-4; D may be TRBD1 (5 bases). Material: peripheral blood. The CDR3 sequence is CASSNPRGAKNIQYF. CDR3 DNA sequence: TGTGCCAGCAGTAACCCTAGGGGTGCCAAAAACATTCAGTACTTC.